The rows below give T cell receptor beta chains drawn from one sample of a study of T cell responses to AZD1222 COVID-19 vaccine. TCRdb keeps only in-frame clones here, not all; method: immunoSEQ multiplex PCR. The sample shows about 140,000 clones, under 95% of them seen only once. Material: peripheral blood, obtained on day 0 of AZD1222 vaccination. The receptors derive from an adult in good health. Both conserved end residues are part of each CDR3. D genes are given only for firm matches. Clone size appears in some rows only: once, few, many, or a class for an expanded clone.

length: 14
D: .
J: TRBJ1-1
V: TRBV5-6
size: .
DNA: TGTGCCAGCAGCTTGGTTGCGGATAACACTGAAGCTTTCTTT
CDR3: CASSLVADNTEAFF

length: 18
D: TRBD2
J: TRBJ2-5
V: TRBV7-2
size: .
DNA: TGTGCCAGCAGCTCTGTGACTAGCGGGGGGGTTTCACAAGAGACCCAGTACTTC
CDR3: CASSSVTSGGVSQETQYF

length: 13
D: .
J: TRBJ1-5
V: TRBV4-2
size: .
DNA: TGTGCCAGCAGCTCAAATTTGGGTCAGCCCCAGCATTTT
CDR3: CASSSNLGQPQHF

length: 17
D: .
J: TRBJ1-3
V: TRBV4-1
size: .
DNA: TGCGCCAGCAGCCAAGAAAAGACCTTAACCTCTGGAAACACCATATATTTT
CDR3: CASSQEKTLTSGNTIYF

length: 11
D: .
J: TRBJ2-1
V: TRBV6-5
size: .
DNA: TGTGCCAGCAGCTTGTACAATGAGCAGTTCTTC
CDR3: CASSLYNEQFF

length: 15
D: TRBD1
J: TRBJ2-7
V: TRBV5-1
size: .
DNA: TGCGCCAGCAGCTTAGGGAGACAGGGGAACGACGAGCAGTACTTC
CDR3: CASSLGRQGNDEQYF

length: 14
D: .
J: TRBJ1-1
V: TRBV6-5
size: few
DNA: TGTGCCAGCAGTTACTCGAAGGTGTCCACTGAAGCTTTCTTT
CDR3: CASSYSKVSTEAFF

length: 16
D: TRBD2
J: TRBJ2-5
V: TRBV10-1
size: .
DNA: TGCGCCAGCAGCCCCGGACTAGCGGGAGATGAGGAGACCCAGTACTTC
CDR3: CASSPGLAGDEETQYF

length: 14
D: TRBD2
J: TRBJ2-7
V: TRBV2
size: .
DNA: TGTGCCAGCAGGGGGACTAGCGGGGCCTACGAGCAGTACTTC
CDR3: CASRGTSGAYEQYF

length: 12
D: .
J: TRBJ1-2
V: TRBV5-6
size: .
DNA: TGTGCCAGCAGCGGGGGGGTCCGTGGCTACACCTTC
CDR3: CASSGGVRGYTF

length: 14
D: .
J: TRBJ1-2
V: TRBV7-2
size: .
DNA: TGTGCCAGCAGCTTAGAGGGACCGGTCAAGGGCTACACCTTC
CDR3: CASSLEGPVKGYTF

length: 14
D: .
J: TRBJ2-1
V: TRBV15
size: .
DNA: TGTGCCACCAGCCCAACGTGGGGGTATGATGAGCAGTTCTTC
CDR3: CATSPTWGYDEQFF

length: 17
D: TRBD2
J: TRBJ2-3
V: TRBV11-2
size: once
DNA: TGTGCCAGCAGCTTAGATTCGGGGGGGGCAAACACAGATACGCAGTATTTT
CDR3: CASSLDSGGANTDTQYF

length: 14
D: .
J: TRBJ1-5
V: TRBV18
size: .
DNA: TGTGCCAGCTCACCACCACAGGGCAATCAGCCCCAGCATTTT
CDR3: CASSPPQGNQPQHF

length: 17
D: TRBD1
J: TRBJ1-6
V: TRBV28
size: .
DNA: TGTGCCAGCAATGGGGACAGGCGTTCCTCCTATAATTCACCCCTCCACTTT
CDR3: CASNGDRRSSYNSPLHF

length: 16
D: .
J: TRBJ1-1
V: TRBV18
size: .
DNA: TGTGCCAGCTCACCCCATTTGGAGGGGAGCAACACTGAAGCTTTCTTT
CDR3: CASSPHLEGSNTEAFF

length: 16
D: .
J: TRBJ2-3
V: TRBV14
size: .
DNA: TGTGCCAGCAGCCACAACGGGGCCCGTAGCACAGATACGCAGTATTTT
CDR3: CASSHNGARSTDTQYF